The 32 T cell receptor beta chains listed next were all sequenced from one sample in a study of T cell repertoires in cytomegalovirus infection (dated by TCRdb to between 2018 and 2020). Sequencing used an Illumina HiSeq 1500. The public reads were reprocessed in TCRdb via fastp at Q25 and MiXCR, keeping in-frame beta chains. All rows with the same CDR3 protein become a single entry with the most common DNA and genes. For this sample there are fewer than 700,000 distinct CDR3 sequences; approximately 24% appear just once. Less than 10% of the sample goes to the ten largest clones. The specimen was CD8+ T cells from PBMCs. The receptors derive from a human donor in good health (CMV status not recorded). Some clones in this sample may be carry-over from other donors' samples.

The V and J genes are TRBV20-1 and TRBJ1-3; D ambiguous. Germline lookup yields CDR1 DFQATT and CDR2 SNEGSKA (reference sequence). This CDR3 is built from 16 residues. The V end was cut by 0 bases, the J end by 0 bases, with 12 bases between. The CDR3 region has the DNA TGCAGTGCTAGAGATCGCTCCGGAGGCTCTGGAAACACCATATATTTT. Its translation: CSARDRSGGSGNTIYF.

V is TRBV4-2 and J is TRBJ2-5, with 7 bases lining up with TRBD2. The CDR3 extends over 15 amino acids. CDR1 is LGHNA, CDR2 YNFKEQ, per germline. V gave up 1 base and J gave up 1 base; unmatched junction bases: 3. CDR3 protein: CASSQVGGGQETQYF. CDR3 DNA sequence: TGTGCCAGCAGCCAAGTGGGGGGGGGCCAAGAGACCCAGTACTTC.

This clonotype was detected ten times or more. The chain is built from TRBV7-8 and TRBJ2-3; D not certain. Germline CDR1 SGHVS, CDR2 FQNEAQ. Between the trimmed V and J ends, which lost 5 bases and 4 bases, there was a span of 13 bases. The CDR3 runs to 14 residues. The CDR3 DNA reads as TGTGCCAGCAGCCCCCCTGAAAGTCCAGATACGCAGTATTTT. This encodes CASSPPESPDTQYF. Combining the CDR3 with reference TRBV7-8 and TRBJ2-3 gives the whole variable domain GAGVSQSPRYKVAKRGQDVALRCDPISGHVSLFWYQQALGQGPEFLTYFQNEAQLDKSGLPSDRFFAERPEGSVSTLKIQRTQQEDSAVYLCASSPPESPDTQYFGPGTRLTVL.

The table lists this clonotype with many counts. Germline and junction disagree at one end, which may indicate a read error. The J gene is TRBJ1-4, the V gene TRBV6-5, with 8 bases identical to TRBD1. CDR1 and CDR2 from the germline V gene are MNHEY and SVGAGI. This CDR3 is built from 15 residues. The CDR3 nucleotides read TGTGCCAGCAGCTACTACGGACAGGGTAGGGAAAAACTGTTTTTT. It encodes CASSYYGQGREKLFF.

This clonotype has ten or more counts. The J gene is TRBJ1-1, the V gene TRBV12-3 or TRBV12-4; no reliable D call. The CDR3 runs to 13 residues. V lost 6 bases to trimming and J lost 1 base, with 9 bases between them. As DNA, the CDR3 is TGTGCCAGCAGCTTGGGGAAGAACACTGAAGCTTTCTTT. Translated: CASSLGKNTEAFF.

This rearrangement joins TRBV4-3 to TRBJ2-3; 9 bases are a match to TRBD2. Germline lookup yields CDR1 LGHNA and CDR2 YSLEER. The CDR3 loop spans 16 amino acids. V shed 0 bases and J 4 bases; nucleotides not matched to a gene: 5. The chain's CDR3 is CASSQDAGGPSDTQYF. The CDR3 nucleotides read TGCGCCAGCAGCCAAGATGCGGGGGGGCCCTCAGATACGCAGTATTTT.

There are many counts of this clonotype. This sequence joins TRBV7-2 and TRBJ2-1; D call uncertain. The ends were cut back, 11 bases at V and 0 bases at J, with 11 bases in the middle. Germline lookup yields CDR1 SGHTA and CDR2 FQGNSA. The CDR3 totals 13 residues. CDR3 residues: CASFLSSYNEQFF. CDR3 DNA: TGTGCCTCCTTTCTCAGCTCCTACAATGAGCAGTTCTTC.

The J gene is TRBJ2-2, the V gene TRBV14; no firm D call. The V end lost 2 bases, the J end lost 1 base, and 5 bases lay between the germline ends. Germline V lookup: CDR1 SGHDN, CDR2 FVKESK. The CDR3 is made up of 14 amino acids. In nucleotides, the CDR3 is TGTGCCAGCAGCCAATACAGGAACACCGGGGAGCTGTTTTTT. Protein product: CASSQYRNTGELFF. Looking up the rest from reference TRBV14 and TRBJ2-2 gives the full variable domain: EAGVTQFPSHSVIEKGQTVTLRCDPISGHDNLYWYRRVMGKEIKFLLHFVKESKQDESGMPNNRFLAERTGGTYSTLKVQPAELEDSGVYFCASSQYRNTGELFFGEGSRLTVL.

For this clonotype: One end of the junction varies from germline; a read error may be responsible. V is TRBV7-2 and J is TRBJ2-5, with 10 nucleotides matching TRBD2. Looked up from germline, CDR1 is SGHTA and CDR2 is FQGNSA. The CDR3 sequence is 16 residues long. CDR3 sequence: CASSLDKRGGWETRYF. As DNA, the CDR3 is TGTGCCAGCAGCTTAGATAAGCGGGGGGGCTGGGAGACCCGGTACTTC.

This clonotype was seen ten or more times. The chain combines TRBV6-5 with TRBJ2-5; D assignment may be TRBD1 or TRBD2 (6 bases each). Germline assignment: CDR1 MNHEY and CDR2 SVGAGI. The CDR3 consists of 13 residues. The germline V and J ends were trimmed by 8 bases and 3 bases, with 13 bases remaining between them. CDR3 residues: CASRGWTEETQYF. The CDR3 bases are TGTGCCAGCCGGGGGTGGACAGAAGAGACCCAGTACTTC.

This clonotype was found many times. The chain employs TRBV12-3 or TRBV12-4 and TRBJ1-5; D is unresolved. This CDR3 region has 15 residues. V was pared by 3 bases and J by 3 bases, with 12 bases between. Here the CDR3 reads CASSFVSEFNQPQHF. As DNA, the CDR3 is TGTGCCAGCAGTTTTGTATCGGAATTCAATCAGCCCCAGCATTTT.

DNA of the CDR3: TGTGCCAGCAGTACCTACATTGGGGGCAGGGGGAGCTCCTACGAGCAGTACGTC. This sequence encodes CASSTYIGGRGSSYEQYV. The V call is TRBV28, the J call TRBJ2-7; 7 nucleotides agree with TRBD1. With V trimmed by 5 bases and J by 0 bases, 16 bases remained unmatched. There are 18 residues in the CDR3. CDR1 MDHEN and CDR2 SYDVKM come from the germline V gene.

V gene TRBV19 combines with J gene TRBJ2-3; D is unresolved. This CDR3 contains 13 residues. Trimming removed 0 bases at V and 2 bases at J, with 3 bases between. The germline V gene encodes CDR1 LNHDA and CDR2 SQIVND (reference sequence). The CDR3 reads CASSIENTDTQYF. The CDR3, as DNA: TGTGCCAGTAGTATAGAGAACACAGATACGCAGTATTTT.

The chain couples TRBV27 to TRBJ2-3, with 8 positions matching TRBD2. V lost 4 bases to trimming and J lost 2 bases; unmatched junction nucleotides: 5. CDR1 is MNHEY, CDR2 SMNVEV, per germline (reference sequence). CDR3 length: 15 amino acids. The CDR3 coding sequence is TGTGCCAGCAGTTCCCCGGGGGGGCCCACAGATACGCAGTATTTT. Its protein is CASSSPGGPTDTQYF.

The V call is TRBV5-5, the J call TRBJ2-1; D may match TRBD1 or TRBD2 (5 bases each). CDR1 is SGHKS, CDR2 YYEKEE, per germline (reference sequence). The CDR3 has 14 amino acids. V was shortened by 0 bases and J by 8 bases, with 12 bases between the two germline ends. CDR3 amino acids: CASSLGRVGDEQFF. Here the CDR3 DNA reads TGTGCCAGCAGCTTGGGCAGGGTGGGGGATGAGCAGTTCTTC.

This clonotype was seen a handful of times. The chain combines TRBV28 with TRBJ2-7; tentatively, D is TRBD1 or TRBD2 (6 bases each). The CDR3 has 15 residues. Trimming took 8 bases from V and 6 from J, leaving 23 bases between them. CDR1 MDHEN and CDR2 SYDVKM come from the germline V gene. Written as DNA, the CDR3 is TGTGCCAGCTCCCCCCCGGAGGGGGATCGGTCCGAGCAGTACGTC. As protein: CASSPPEGDRSEQYV.

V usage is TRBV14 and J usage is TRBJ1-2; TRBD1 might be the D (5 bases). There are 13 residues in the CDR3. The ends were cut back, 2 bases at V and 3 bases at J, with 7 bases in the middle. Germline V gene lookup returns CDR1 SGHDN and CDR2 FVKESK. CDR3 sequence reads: CASSQQGHYGYTF. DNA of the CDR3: TGTGCCAGCAGCCAACAGGGCCACTATGGCTACACCTTC.

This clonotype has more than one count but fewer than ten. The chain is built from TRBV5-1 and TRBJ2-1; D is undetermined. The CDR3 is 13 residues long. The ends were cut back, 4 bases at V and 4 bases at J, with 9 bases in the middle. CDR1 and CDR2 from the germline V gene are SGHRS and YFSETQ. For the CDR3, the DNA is TGCGCCAGCAGCGACATAGGGTACAATGAGCAGTTCTTC. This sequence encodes CASSDIGYNEQFF. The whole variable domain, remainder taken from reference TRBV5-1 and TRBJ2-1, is KAGVTQTPRYLIKTRGQQVTLSCSPISGHRSVSWYQQTPGQGLQFLFEYFSETQRNKGNFPGRFSGRQFSNSRSEMNVSTLELGDSALYLCASSDIGYNEQFFGPGTRLTVL.

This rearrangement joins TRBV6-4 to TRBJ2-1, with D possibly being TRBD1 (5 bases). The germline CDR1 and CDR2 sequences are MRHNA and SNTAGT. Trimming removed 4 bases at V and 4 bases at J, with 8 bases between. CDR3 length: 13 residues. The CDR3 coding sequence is TGTGCCAGCAGTGCCGACAGATACAATGAGCAGTTCTTC. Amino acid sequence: CASSADRYNEQFF.

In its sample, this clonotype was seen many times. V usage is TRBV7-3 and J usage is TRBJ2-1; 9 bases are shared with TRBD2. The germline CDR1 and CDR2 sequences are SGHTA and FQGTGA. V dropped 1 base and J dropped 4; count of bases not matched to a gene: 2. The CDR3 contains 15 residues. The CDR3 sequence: CASSLNSGGYNEQFF. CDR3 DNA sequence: TGTGCCAGCAGCTTAAATAGCGGGGGATACAATGAGCAGTTCTTC. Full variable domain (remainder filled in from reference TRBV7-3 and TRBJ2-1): GAGVSQTPSNKVTEKGKYVELRCDPISGHTALYWYRQSLGQGPEFLIYFQGTGAADDSGLPNDRFFAVRPEGSVSTLKIQRTERGDSAVYLCASSLNSGGYNEQFFGPGTRLTVL.

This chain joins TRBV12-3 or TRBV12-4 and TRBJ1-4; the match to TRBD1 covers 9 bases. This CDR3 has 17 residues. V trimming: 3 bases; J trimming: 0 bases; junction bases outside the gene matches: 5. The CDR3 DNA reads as TGTGCCAGCAGTTTCCGGACAGGGGCTGCAACTAATGAAAAACTGTTTTTT. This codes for CASSFRTGAATNEKLFF.

CDR3 sequence: CATSSVGPPRGIYEQFF. DNA for the CDR3: TGTGCCACCAGCAGCGTAGGCCCCCCCCGGGGGATATATGAGCAGTTCTTC. The genes are TRBV15 and TRBJ2-1, with D perhaps matching TRBD2 (6 bases). The CDR3 is 17 residues long. V was cut by 3 bases and J by 8 bases, with 23 bases left in between. Germline lookup yields CDR1 LNHNV and CDR2 YYDKDF (reference sequence).

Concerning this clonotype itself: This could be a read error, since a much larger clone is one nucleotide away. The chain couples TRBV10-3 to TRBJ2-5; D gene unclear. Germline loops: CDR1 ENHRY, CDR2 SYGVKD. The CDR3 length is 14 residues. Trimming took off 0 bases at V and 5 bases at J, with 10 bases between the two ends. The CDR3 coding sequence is TGTGCCATCAGTGAGTCGGGCGTGGGCGAGACCCAGTACTTC. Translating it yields CAISESGVGETQYF.

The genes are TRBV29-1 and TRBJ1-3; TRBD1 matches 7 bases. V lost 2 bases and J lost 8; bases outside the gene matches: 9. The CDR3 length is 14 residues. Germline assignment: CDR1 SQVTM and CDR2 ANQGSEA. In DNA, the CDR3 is TGCAGCGTTGAAAACCGGACAGGTGTGGACACCATATATTTT. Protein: CSVENRTGVDTIYF.

The DNA of the CDR3 is TGTGCCAGTGGCCAGGACAGGGACTACGAGCAGTACTTC. Protein sequence: CASGQDRDYEQYF. This rearrangement joins TRBV13 to TRBJ2-7; 8 nucleotides match TRBD1. The CDR3 runs 13 residues. Germline loops: CDR1 PRHDT, CDR2 FYEKMQ (reference sequence). J gave up 3 bases and V 9 bases, and 7 bases lay outside the gene matches.

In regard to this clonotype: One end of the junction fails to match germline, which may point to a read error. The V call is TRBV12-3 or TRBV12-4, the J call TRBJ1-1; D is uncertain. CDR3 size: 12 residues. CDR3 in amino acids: CAGSPIRRLAFF. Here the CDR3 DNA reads TGTGCCGGCAGTCCAATCCGGAGGTTAGCTTTCTTT.

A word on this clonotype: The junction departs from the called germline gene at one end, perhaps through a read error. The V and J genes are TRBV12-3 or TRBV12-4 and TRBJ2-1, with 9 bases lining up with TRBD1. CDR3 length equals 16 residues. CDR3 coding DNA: TGTGCCAGCAGCGCGGTCTATGGACAGGGGCAAAATGGGCAGTTCTTC. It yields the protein CASSAVYGQGQNGQFF.

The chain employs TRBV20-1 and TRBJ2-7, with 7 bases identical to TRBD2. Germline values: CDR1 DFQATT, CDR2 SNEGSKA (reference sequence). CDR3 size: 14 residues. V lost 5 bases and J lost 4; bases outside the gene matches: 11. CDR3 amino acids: CSAPHRTSTYEQYF. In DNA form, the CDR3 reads TGCAGTGCTCCTCACCGGACTAGTACTTACGAGCAGTACTTC.

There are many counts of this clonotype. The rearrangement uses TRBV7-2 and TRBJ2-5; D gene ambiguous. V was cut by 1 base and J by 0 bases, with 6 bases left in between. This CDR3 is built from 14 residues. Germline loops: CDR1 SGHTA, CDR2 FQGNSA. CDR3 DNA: TGTGCCAGCAGCTTAGGCGTCAACCAAGAGACCCAGTACTTC. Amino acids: CASSLGVNQETQYF.

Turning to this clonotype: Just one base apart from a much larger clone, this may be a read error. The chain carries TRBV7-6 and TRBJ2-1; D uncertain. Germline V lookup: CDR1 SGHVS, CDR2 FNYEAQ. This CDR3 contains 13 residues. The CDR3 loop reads CASGFAEINEQFF. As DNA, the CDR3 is TGTGCCAGCGGCTTCGCCGAAATAAATGAGCAGTTCTTC.

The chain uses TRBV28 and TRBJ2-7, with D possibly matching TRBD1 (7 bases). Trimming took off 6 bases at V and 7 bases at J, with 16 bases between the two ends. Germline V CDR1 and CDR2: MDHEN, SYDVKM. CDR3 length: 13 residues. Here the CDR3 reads CASRGGTVFEQYV. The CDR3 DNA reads TGTGCCAGCAGAGGGGGGACAGTCTTTGAGCAGTACGTC.

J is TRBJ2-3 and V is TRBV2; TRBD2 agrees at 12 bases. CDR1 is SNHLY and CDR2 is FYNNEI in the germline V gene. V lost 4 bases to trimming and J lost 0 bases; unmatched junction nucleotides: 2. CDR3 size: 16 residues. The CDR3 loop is CASSVGLAGSTDTQYF. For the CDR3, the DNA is TGTGCCAGCAGTGTCGGACTAGCGGGGAGCACAGATACGCAGTATTTT.